Given below is one T cell receptor beta chain in context. Its antigen is currently unknown. The germline gives CDR1 MGHRA, CDR2 YSYEKL. The V gene end was trimmed by 4 bases and the J gene end by 7 bases; junction bases not matched to a gene: 15. The CDR3 totals 16 residues. Naive CD8 cells were CD45RO-negative, positively selected for CCR7, excluding terminally differentiated effector memory CD45RA+ cells. Donors were healthy HIV-negative adults without recently reported acute infections or vaccinations. This entry belongs to a study of shared clonotypes between healthy human individuals. Looking at the study overall: Researchers assigned three CD4 naive, three CD4 memory, two CD8 naive and one CD8 memory plate to each donor. Study-level findings and limits: Genetic and exposure-history diversity was limited by the small donor number. Non-shared clonotypes had lower generation probabilities than those shared by all four donors.

Measured with immunoSEQ multiplex PCR; TCRdb has only the in-frame clones, and not every one. The sample includes approximately 1.9 million clones, 90% to 95% seen only once; the top ten take approximately 1.7%. The genes are TRBV4-1 and TRBJ2-5; TRBD2 aligns across 7 bases. The sequence derives from a man aged 18 to 35 in good health. Some clones in this sample may be carry-over from other donors' samples. Sequencing was carried out using naive CD8+ T cells from PBMCs. The CDR3 is CASSPRGGPSGGTQYF. CDR3 sequence (DNA): TGCGCCAGCAGCCCTCGCGGCGGTCCGTCGGGGGGGACCCAGTACTTC.